Shown below are 11 T cell receptor beta chains from a single sample sequenced in a study of lymphopenia after photon versus proton radiotherapy. Using immunoSEQ multiplex PCR, the repertoire was profiled, and TCRdb retains in-frame clones only, with some absent. The repertoire consists of 30,000 to 45,000 clones, with under 90% occurring once and the leading ten covering under 3.5%. Specimen: peripheral blood, collected from a patient treated with photon-based radiotherapy. These receptors were obtained from a man aged 50-60 years with gastric cancer.

The gene calls are TRBV14 and TRBJ2-7, with TRBD1 matching 8 bases. CDR1 is SGHDN, CDR2 FVKESK, per germline. The CDR3 is made up of 18 amino acids. The V and J ends lost 3 bases and 5 bases, in that order; junction bases with no gene match: 18. The DNA for the CDR3 is TGTGCCAGCAGCCAGGGGGACAGGATTTCAAACGGCCGGGACGAGCAGTACTTC. This encodes CASSQGDRISNGRDEQYF.

The chain employs TRBV5-4 and TRBJ2-1; D possibly corresponds to TRBD2 (6 bases). The V gene's germline CDR1 is SGHNT and CDR2 YYREEE (reference sequence). The ends were cut back, 0 bases at V and 6 bases at J, with 13 bases in the middle. The CDR3 contains 15 residues. The DNA of the CDR3 is TGTGCCAGCAGCTTGGACGGGAGTTTGGGCAATGAGCAGTTCTTC. It specifies CASSLDGSLGNEQFF.

CDR3 in amino acids: CASSIRNRDGSPLHF. The CDR3 DNA sequence: TGTGCCAGTAGTATACGAAACAGGGATGGTTCACCCCTCCACTTT. V is TRBV19 and J is TRBJ1-6; tentatively, D is TRBD1 (6 bases). With 2 bases removed from V and 9 bases from J, the gap between germline ends came to 14 bases. Per germline, CDR1 LNHDA and CDR2 SQIVND (reference sequence). The CDR3 loop spans 15 amino acids.

This rearrangement joins TRBV28 to TRBJ2-5; TRBD2 agrees at 11 bases. This CDR3 is 16 amino acids long. The V gene end was trimmed by 7 bases and the J gene end by 4 bases; junction bases not matched to a gene: 11. CDR1 and CDR2 (germline): MDHEN, SYDVKM. DNA for the CDR3: TGTGCCAGCACCCCTCCGACTAGCGGGAAGGCAGAGACCCAGTACTTC. Translated: CASTPPTSGKAETQYF.

This clone is a singleton in its sample. The J gene is TRBJ2-3, the V gene TRBV25-1; D ambiguous. CDR1 MGHDK and CDR2 SYGVNS come from the germline V gene. The CDR3 spans 17 residues. Deletions cut 4 bases from V and 1 base from J, with 18 bases between. The CDR3 DNA reads TGTGCCAGCAGTGCCCGAAGGCCACCCGGCGGCACAGATACGCAGTATTTT. Protein: CASSARRPPGGTDTQYF.

This clone was observed once. The CDR3 is CASSQDLGTGAGNTIYF. The CDR3, as DNA: TGCGCCAGCAGCCAAGATTTAGGGACAGGGGCTGGAAACACCATATATTTT. The chain uses TRBV4-3 and TRBJ1-3; 10 bases fit TRBD1. The germline V gene has CDR1 LGHNA and CDR2 YSLEER. V gave up 0 bases and J gave up 2 bases; unmatched junction bases: 4. CDR3 length: 17 amino acids.

The J gene is TRBJ2-5, the V gene TRBV7-9; D is possibly TRBD1 (5 bases). V lost 2 bases and J lost 5, with 6 bases in between. The CDR3 runs 12 residues. The germline gives CDR1 SEHNR, CDR2 FQNEAQ (reference sequence). The CDR3 protein is CASSLKGETQYF. The DNA for the CDR3 is TGTGCCAGCAGCTTAAAGGGGGAGACCCAGTACTTC.

The rearrangement links TRBV30 to TRBJ1-4; D remains ambiguous. The CDR3 runs 15 residues. CDR1 and CDR2 (germline): GTSNPN, SVGIG (reference sequence). Trimming removed 4 bases from V and 4 bases from J, with 16 bases in between. CDR3 sequence: CAWIEKSRFNEKLFF. Written as DNA, the CDR3 is TGTGCCTGGATTGAGAAGTCCAGGTTTAATGAAAAACTGTTTTTT.

The chain employs TRBV19 and TRBJ1-2; TRBD1 matches at 9 bases. This CDR3 region has 15 residues. From germline, CDR1 is LNHDA and CDR2 SQIVND (reference sequence). With 3 bases clipped from V and 4 bases from J, the junction kept 6 bases outside the gene matches. This chain's CDR3 is CASSIERQGGYGYTF. In nucleotides, the CDR3 is TGTGCCAGTAGTATTGAAAGACAGGGGGGCTATGGCTACACCTTC.

This clone is deemed medium-sized. This chain joins TRBV28 and TRBJ1-2, with no clear D. V lost 6 bases and J lost 13, with 9 bases in between. This CDR3 has 9 residues. CDR1 MDHEN and CDR2 SYDVKM come from the germline V gene. The CDR3, as DNA: TGTGCCAGCAGCCCCCCCGGCACCTTC. Translating gives CASSPPGTF.

The J gene is TRBJ2-1, the V gene TRBV5-4, with D unclear. V was trimmed by 3 bases and J by 0 bases, leaving 7 bases between them. Germline V CDR1 and CDR2: SGHNT, YYREEE (reference sequence). The CDR3 totals 14 residues. DNA of the CDR3: TGTGCCAGCAGCTACTCCGTCTCCTACAATGAGCAGTTCTTC. Amino acid sequence: CASSYSVSYNEQFF.